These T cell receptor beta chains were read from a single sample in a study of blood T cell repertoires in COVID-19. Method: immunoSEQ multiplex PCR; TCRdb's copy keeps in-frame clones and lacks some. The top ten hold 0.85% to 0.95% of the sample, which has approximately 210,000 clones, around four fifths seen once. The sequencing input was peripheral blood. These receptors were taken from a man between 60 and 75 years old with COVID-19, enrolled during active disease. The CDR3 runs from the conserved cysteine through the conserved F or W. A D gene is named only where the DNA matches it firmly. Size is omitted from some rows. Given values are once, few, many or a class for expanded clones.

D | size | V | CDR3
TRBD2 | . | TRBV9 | CASSVDPSGRTYEQYF
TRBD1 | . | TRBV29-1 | CSVLGQGAYEQYF
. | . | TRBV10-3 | CAISDSEGGYGYTF
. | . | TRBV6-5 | CASSYSSGFTEAFF
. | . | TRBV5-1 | CASSQQETQYF
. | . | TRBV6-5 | CASSPGEGDTQYF
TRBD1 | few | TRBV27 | CASRAGGGTEAFF
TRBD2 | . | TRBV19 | CASSPTTSGRTKVGEQYF
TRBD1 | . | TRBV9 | CASSDQEWTGVGRRTEAFF
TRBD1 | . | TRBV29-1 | CSVGQGTDTGELFF
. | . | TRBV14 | CASSQVRDSMNTEAFF
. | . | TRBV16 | CASSQPPIGGGLTEAFF
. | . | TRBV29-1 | CSVESEGREAFF
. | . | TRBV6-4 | CASSEEFSAYNEQFF
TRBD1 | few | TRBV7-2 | CASSSLTGGQPQHF
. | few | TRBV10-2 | CASSEGSPNQPQHF
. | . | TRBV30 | CAWVRDTGKAGELFF
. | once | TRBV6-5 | CASSYGGNMNTEAFF